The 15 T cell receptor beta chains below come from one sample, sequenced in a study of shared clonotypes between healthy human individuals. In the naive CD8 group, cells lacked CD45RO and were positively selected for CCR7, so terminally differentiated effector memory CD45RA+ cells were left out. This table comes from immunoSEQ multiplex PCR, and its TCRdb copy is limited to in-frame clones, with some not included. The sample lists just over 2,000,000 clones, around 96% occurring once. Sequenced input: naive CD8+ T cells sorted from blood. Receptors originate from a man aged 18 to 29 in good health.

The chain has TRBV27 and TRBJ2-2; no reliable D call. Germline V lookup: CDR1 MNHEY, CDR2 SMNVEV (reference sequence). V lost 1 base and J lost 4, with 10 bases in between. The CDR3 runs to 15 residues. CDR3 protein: CASSLWLSPTGELFF. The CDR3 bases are TGTGCCAGCAGTTTATGGCTCAGTCCCACCGGGGAGCTGTTTTTT.

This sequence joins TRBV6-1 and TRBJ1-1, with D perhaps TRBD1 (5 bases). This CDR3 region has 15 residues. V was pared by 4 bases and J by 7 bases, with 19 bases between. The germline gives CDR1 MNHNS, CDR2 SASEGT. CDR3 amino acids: CASSGPRVVGDEAFF. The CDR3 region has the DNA TGTGCCAGCAGTGGACCCAGGGTAGTGGGGGATGAAGCTTTCTTT.

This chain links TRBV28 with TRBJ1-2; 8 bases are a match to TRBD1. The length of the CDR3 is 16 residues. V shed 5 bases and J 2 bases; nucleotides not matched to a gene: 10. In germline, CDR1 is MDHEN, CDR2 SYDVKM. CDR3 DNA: TGTGCCAGCAGTGATGACAGGGGACCGTTAAACTATGGCTACACCTTC. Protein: CASSDDRGPLNYGYTF.

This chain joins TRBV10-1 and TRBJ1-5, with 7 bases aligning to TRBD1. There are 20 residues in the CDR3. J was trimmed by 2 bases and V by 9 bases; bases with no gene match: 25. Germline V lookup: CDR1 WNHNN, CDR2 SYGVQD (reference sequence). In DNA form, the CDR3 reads TGCGCCAGATCCCAAAACCTCCCCTTTAGGGGGCAGTTGGGCAATCAGCCCCAGCATTTT. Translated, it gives CARSQNLPFRGQLGNQPQHF.

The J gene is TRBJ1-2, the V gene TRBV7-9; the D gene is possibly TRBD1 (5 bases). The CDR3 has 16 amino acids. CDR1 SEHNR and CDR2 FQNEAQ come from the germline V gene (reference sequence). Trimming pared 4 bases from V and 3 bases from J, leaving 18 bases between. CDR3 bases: TGTGCCAGCAGCTACGCCTCCGGGACGGGGGACTATGGCTACACCTTC. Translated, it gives CASSYASGTGDYGYTF.

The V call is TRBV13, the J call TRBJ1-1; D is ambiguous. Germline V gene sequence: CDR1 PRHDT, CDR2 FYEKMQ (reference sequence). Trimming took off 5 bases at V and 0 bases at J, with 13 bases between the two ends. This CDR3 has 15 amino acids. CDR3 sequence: CASSPRVRMNTEAFF. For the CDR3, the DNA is TGTGCCAGCAGCCCTAGGGTGAGGATGAACACTGAAGCTTTCTTT.

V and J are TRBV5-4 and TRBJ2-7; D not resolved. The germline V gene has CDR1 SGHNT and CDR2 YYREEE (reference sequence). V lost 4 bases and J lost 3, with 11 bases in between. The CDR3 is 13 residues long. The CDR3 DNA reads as TGTGCCAGCAGCACCGACTTCTTCTACGAGCAGTACTTC. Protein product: CASSTDFFYEQYF.

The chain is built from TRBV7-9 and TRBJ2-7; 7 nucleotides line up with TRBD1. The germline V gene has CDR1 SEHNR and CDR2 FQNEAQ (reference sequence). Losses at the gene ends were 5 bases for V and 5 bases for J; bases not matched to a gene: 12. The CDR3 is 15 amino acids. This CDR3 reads CASSRTIDRVHEQYF. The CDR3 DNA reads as TGTGCCAGCAGCCGCACGATTGACAGGGTCCACGAGCAGTACTTC.

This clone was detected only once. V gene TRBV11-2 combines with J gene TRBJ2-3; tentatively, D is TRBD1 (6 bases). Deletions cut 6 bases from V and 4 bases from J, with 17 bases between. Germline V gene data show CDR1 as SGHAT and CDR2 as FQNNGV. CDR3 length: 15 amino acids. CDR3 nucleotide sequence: TGTGCCAGCAGGGGGCAGGGGAGTAGGGCAGATACGCAGTATTTT. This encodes CASRGQGSRADTQYF.

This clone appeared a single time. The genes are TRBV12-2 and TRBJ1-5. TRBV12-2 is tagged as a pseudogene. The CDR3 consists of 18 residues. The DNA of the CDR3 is TGTGCAAGTCGCTTAGGAACCGGAGAGAGGGTATGCAATCAGCCCCAGCATTTT. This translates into CASRLGTGERVCNQPQHF.

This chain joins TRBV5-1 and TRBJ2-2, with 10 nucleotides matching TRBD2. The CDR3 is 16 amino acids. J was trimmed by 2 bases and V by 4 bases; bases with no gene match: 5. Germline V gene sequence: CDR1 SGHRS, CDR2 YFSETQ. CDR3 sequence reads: CASSPWTSGNTGELFF. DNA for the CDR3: TGCGCCAGCAGCCCCTGGACTAGCGGTAACACCGGGGAGCTGTTTTTT.

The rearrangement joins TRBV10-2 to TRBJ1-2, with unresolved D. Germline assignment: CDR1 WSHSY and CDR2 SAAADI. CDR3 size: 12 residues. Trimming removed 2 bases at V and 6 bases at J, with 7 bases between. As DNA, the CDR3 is TGCGCCAGCAGTGAGGGATTAAATGGCTACACCTTC. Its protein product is CASSEGLNGYTF.

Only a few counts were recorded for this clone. As DNA, the CDR3 is TGTGCCACGAAGGAGGTAGGACGAAATGGCTACACCTTC. Its translation: CATKEVGRNGYTF. V gene TRBV2 combines with J gene TRBJ1-2; unclear D gene. The V gene's germline CDR1 is SNHLY and CDR2 FYNNEI. V lost 10 bases to trimming and J lost 6 bases, with 18 bases between them. The CDR3 sequence is 13 residues long.

This CDR3 is CASSLDQEGLNGYTF. DNA of the CDR3: TGTGCCAGCAGCTTGGATCAGGAAGGCCTAAATGGCTACACCTTC. The chain links TRBV5-4 to TRBJ1-2, with no clear D. Germline V gene sequence: CDR1 SGHNT, CDR2 YYREEE (reference sequence). The CDR3 totals 15 residues. V lost 0 bases, J lost 6 bases, and 15 bases lay in between.

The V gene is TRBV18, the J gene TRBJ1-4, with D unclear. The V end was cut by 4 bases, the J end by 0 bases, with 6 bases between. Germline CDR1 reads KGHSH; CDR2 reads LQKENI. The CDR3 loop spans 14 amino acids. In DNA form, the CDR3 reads TGTGCCAGCTCACTAGACCCAACTAATGAAAAACTGTTTTTT. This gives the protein CASSLDPTNEKLFF. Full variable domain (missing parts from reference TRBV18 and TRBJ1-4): NAGVMQNPRHLVRRRGQEARLRCSPMKGHSHVYWYRQLPEEGLKFMVYLQKENIIDESGMPKERFSAEFPKEGPSILRIQQVVRGDSAAYFCASSLDPTNEKLFFGSGTQLSVL.